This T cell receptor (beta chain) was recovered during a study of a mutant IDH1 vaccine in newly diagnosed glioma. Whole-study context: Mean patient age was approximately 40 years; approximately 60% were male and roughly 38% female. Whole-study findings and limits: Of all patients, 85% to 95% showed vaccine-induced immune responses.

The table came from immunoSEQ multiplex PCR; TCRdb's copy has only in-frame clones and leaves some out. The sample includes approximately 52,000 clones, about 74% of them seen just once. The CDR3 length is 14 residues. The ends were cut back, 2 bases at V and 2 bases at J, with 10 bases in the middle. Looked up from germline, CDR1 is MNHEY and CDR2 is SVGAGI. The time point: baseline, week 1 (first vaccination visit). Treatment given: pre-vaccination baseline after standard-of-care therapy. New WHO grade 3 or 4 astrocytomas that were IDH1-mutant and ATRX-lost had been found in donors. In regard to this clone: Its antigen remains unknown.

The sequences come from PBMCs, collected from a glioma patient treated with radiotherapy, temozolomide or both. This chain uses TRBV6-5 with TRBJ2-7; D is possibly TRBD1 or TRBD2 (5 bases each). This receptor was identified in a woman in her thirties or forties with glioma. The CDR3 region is CASSYGGNPYEQYF. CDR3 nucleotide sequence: TGTGCCAGCAGTTACGGGGGAAACCCCTACGAGCAGTACTTC.